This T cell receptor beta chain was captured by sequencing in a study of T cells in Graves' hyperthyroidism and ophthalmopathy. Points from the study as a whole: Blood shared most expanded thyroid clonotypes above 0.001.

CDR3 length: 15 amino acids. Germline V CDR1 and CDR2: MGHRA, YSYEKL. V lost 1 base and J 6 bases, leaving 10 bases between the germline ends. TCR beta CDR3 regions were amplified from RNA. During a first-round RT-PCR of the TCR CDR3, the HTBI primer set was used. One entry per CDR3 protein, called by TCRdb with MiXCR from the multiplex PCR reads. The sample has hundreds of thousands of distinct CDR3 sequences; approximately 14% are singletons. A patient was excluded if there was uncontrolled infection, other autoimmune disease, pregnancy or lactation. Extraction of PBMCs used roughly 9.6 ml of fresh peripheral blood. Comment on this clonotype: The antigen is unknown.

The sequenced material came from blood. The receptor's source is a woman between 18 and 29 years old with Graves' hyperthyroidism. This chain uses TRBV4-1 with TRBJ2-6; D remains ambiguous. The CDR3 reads CASSQVRKEANVLTF. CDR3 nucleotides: TGCGCCAGCAGCCAAGTCAGGAAGGAGGCCAACGTCCTGACTTTC.